This entry concerns a single T cell receptor beta chain. This specimen belongs to a study of cytomegalovirus exposure and HLA in healthy donors. PCR primers comprised 60 Vbeta and 13 Jbeta primers. The table came from immunoSEQ multiplex PCR; TCRdb's copy has only in-frame clones and leaves some out. The sample lists some 150,000 clones; 80% were seen once. V shed 7 bases and J shed 1 base, with 13 bases lying between them. CDR3 length: 14 residues. CDR1 and CDR2 from the germline V gene are LNHDA and SQIVND (reference sequence). The clonotype originates from a middle-aged woman in good health and CMV-seropositive. Material for sequencing was PBMCs. This rearrangement joins TRBV19 to TRBJ1-1, with a tentative D call TRBD1 (6 bases). The chain's CDR3 is CASIRTVPNTEAFF. CDR3 bases: TGTGCCAGTATAAGGACAGTTCCGAACACTGAAGCTTTCTTT. Full variable domain (missing parts from reference TRBV19 and TRBJ1-1): DGGITQSPKYLFRKEGQNVTLSCEQNLNHDAMYWYRQDPGQGLRLIYYSQIVNDFQKGDIAEGYSVSREKKESFPLTVTSAQKNPTAFYLCASIRTVPNTEAFFGQGTRLTVV.